Here is one T cell receptor beta chain with its context. The data are from a study of human T cells and chemical hapten exposure. TCRdb analysed the RACE reads with MiXCR anew, one entry per CDR3 protein. Of about 380,000 distinct CDR3 sequences in the sample, around 6% were seen once. As to time point: patch test 2, 6 weeks after DPC sensitization. Treatment: therapeutic diphenylcyclopropenone sensitization with weekly scalp DPC. The specimen comprised whole blood, sampled in connection with sensitization to the hapten diphenylcyclopropenone (DPC). The source of this sequence is a woman aged 18-29 years with alopecia areata. Some clones in this sample may be carry-over from other donors' samples.

CDR3 DNA sequence: TGTGCCAGCACCTTTAGCAGATTGAACACTGAAGCTTTCTTT. Its translation: CASTFSRLNTEAFF. The chain recombines TRBV7-2 with TRBJ1-1; D not certain. The germline gives CDR1 SGHTA, CDR2 FQGNSA. The CDR3 contains 14 residues. V shed 7 bases and J shed 0 bases, with 12 bases lying between them.